This record covers a single T cell receptor (beta chain). The data were taken from a study of blood T cell repertoires in COVID-19. Overall study context: T cells, B-cell-depleted T cells, or PBMCs provided the cDNA or gDNA that served as material.

Clones were sequenced by immunoSEQ multiplex PCR, and TCRdb holds only the in-frame ones, with some missing. The sample yields a few hundred thousand clones, roughly 90% seen once. Germline-derived CDR1 and CDR2 are SNHLY and FYNNEI. The CDR3 is made up of 11 amino acids. Germline trimming cut 6 bases from V and 4 bases from J; bases unmatched to any gene: 0. The rearrangement uses TRBV2 and TRBJ2-7, with 7 nucleotides matching TRBD1. Sequencing used PBMCs or T cells enriched from blood (not recorded which). This TCR was sampled from a woman in her thirties who had recovered from COVID-19. The CDR3 DNA reads TGTGCCAGCAGGACAGGGTACGAGCAGTACTTC. This sequence encodes CASRTGYEQYF.